What follows are 11 T cell receptor beta chains derived from one specimen sequenced in a study of blood T cell repertoires in COVID-19. Method: immunoSEQ multiplex PCR; TCRdb's copy keeps in-frame clones and lacks some. The table lists about 140,000 clones, about four fifths of them singletons. Sequenced material: peripheral blood. The receptors originated from a woman aged 60-75 years with active or convalescent COVID-19.

This chain connects TRBV7-2 to TRBJ1-2; tentatively, D is TRBD1 (5 bases). The CDR3 loop spans 13 amino acids. Trimming took off 1 base at V and 10 bases at J, with 13 bases between the two ends. Germline values: CDR1 SGHTA, CDR2 FQGNSA. CDR3 protein: CASSLGGRESYTF. As DNA, the CDR3 is TGTGCCAGCAGCTTAGGGGGCAGAGAATCCTACACCTTC.

CDR3 bases: TGTGCCAGTAGCCCCGGTCCGGTAGGGGGAGATACGCAGTATTTT. Translating gives CASSPGPVGGDTQYF. V and J are TRBV19 and TRBJ2-3; possibly TRBD1 for D (6 bases). Germline V gene sequence: CDR1 LNHDA, CDR2 SQIVND (reference sequence). The CDR3 contains 15 residues. Trimming took 6 bases from V and 5 from J, leaving 18 bases between them.

This chain connects TRBV3-1 (or the pseudogene TRBV3-2) to TRBJ2-7; D is perhaps TRBD2 (5 bases). Germline V CDR1 and CDR2: LGHDT, YNNKEL (reference sequence). Trimming stripped 4 bases from V and 3 bases from J, with 13 bases between. The CDR3 spans 14 residues. CDR3 region: CASSLNRGNYEQYF. In DNA, the CDR3 is TGTGCCAGCAGCCTTAACCGGGGAAACTACGAGCAGTACTTC.

This rearrangement joins TRBV24-1 to TRBJ2-3; TRBD2 matches 9 bases. The CDR3 extends over 14 amino acids. Germline V lookup: CDR1 KGHDR, CDR2 SFDVKD. The V and J ends lost 9 bases and 5 bases, in that order; junction bases with no gene match: 8. The CDR3, as DNA: TGTGCCACCCGGGATAGCGGGAGTCAAGATACGCAGTATTTT. Its protein product is CATRDSGSQDTQYF.

There are a few counts of this clone. The chain employs TRBV19 and TRBJ2-7; D possibly corresponds to TRBD1 (6 bases). CDR3 length: 13 amino acids. Trimming pared 6 bases from V and 3 bases from J, leaving 12 bases between. CDR1 and CDR2 from the germline V gene are LNHDA and SQIVND (reference sequence). CDR3: CASRDSLHYEQYF. The CDR3 DNA reads TGTGCCAGTAGGGACAGCTTACACTACGAGCAGTACTTC.

This sequence joins TRBV6-2 or TRBV6-3 and TRBJ2-7, with D possibly matching TRBD1 (6 bases). Germline V lookup: CDR1 MNHEY, CDR2 SVGEGT. This CDR3 is 16 amino acids long. Trimming took off 2 bases at V and 2 bases at J, with 16 bases between the two ends. Written as DNA, the CDR3 is TGTGCCAGCAGTTACAATGGCAGGGGCCAGCCCTACGAGCAGTACTTC. Translation: CASSYNGRGQPYEQYF.

There are a few counts of this clone. This chain joins TRBV5-4 and TRBJ2-5; D is ambiguous. V was pared by 4 bases and J by 3 bases, with 13 bases between. Germline CDR1 and CDR2: SGHNT and YYREEE (reference sequence). The CDR3 totals 14 residues. The CDR3 bases are TGTGCCAGCAGCCGCCACCAACTCAAAGAGACCCAGTACTTC. This gives the protein CASSRHQLKETQYF.

V and J are TRBV19 and TRBJ2-1; possible D gene TRBD2, 6 bases. CDR3 length equals 11 residues. The germline CDR1 and CDR2 sequences are LNHDA and SQIVND (reference sequence). V gave up 6 bases and J gave up 10 bases, with 10 bases separating them. Here the CDR3 reads CASSPGLEQFF. The CDR3 DNA is TGTGCCAGTAGCCCGGGACTGGAGCAGTTCTTC. Filled out from reference TRBV19 and TRBJ2-1, the complete variable domain reads DGGITQSPKYLFRKEGQNVTLSCEQNLNHDAMYWYRQDPGQGLRLIYYSQIVNDFQKGDIAEGYSVSREKKESFPLTVTSAQKNPTAFYLCASSPGLEQFFGPGTRLTVL.

CDR3 residues: CASSLTTYEQYF. The CDR3 DNA is TGTGCCAGCAGTTTAACTACGTACGAGCAGTACTTC. The chain employs TRBV28 and TRBJ2-7; no firm D call. The CDR3 covers 12 residues. CDR1 MDHEN and CDR2 SYDVKM come from the germline V gene. V was pared by 2 bases and J by 4 bases, with 6 bases between.

This clone showed up just once. V and J are TRBV5-1 and TRBJ1-2; TRBD1 is a possible D gene (5 bases). With 0 bases removed from V and 7 bases from J, the gap between germline ends came to 10 bases. From germline, CDR1 is SGHRS and CDR2 YFSETQ. This CDR3 comprises 13 residues. Here the CDR3 reads CASSLDAGSGYTF. The CDR3 DNA reads as TGCGCCAGCAGCTTGGACGCAGGGTCTGGCTACACCTTC.

The rearrangement links TRBV2 to TRBJ1-4; a possible D gene is TRBD1 (6 bases). This CDR3 is 11 amino acids long. Germline V gene lookup returns CDR1 SNHLY and CDR2 FYNNEI. V lost 3 bases and J lost 13, with 9 bases in between. CDR3: CASSEGARLFF. CDR3 in DNA: TGTGCCAGCAGTGAGGGGGCTAGACTGTTTTTT.